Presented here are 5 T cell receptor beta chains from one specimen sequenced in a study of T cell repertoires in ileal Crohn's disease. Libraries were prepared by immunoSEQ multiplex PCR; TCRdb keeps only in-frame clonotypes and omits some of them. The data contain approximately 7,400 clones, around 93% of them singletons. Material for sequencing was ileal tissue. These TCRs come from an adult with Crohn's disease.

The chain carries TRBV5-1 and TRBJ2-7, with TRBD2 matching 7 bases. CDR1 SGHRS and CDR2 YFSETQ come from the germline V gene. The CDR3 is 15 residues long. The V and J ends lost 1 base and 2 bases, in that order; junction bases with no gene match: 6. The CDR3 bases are TGCGCCAGCAGCTTGTTCGTGGGAGGGACCTACGAGCAGTACTTC. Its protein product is CASSLFVGGTYEQYF. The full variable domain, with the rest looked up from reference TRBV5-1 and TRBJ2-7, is KAGVTQTPRYLIKTRGQQVTLSCSPISGHRSVSWYQQTPGQGLQFLFEYFSETQRNKGNFPGRFSGRQFSNSRSEMNVSTLELGDSALYLCASSLFVGGTYEQYFGPGTRLTVT.

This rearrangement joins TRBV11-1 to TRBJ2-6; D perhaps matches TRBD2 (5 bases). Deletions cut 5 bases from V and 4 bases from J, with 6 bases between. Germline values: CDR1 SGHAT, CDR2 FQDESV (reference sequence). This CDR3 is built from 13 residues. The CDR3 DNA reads TGTGCCAGCAGCGGCGGGGGGGCCAACGTCCTGACTTTC. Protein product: CASSGGGANVLTF.

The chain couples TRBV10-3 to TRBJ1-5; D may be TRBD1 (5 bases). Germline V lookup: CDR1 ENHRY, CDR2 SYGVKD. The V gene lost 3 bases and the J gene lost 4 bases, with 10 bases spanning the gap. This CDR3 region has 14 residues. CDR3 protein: CAISESRANQPQHF. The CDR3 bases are TGTGCCATCAGTGAAAGCAGGGCAAATCAGCCCCAGCATTTT.

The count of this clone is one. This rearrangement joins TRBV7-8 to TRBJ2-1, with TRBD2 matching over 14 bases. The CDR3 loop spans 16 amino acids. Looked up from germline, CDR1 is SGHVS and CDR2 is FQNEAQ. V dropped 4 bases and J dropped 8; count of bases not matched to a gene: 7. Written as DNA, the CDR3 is TGTGCCAGCAGCTCCGTGACTAGCGGGAGGGCAGATGAGCAGTTCTTC. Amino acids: CASSSVTSGRADEQFF. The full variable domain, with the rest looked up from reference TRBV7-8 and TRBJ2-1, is GAGVSQSPRYKVAKRGQDVALRCDPISGHVSLFWYQQALGQGPEFLTYFQNEAQLDKSGLPSDRFFAERPEGSVSTLKIQRTQQEDSAVYLCASSSVTSGRADEQFFGPGTRLTVL.

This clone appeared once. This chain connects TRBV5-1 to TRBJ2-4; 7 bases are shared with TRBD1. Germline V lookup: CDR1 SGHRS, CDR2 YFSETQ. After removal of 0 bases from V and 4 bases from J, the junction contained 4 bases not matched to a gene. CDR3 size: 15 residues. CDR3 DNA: TGCGCCAGCAGCTTGGGCAGGGGGACGAAAAACATTCAGTACTTC. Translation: CASSLGRGTKNIQYF. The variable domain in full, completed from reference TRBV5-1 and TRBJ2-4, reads KAGVTQTPRYLIKTRGQQVTLSCSPISGHRSVSWYQQTPGQGLQFLFEYFSETQRNKGNFPGRFSGRQFSNSRSEMNVSTLELGDSALYLCASSLGRGTKNIQYFGAGTRLSVL.